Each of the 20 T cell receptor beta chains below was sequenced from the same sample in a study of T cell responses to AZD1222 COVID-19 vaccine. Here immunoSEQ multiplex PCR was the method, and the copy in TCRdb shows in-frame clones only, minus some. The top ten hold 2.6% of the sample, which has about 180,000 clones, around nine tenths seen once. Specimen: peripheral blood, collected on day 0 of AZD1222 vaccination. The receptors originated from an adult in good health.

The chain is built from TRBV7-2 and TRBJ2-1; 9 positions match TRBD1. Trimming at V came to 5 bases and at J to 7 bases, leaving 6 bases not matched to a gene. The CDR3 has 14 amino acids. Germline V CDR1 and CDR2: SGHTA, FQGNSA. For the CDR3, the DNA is TGTGCCAGCAGCGGTGGGACAGGGAGAAATGAGCAGTTCTTC. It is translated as CASSGGTGRNEQFF.

In nucleotides, the CDR3 is TGTGCCAGCAGTGGTGGCCGCAATCAGCCCCAGCATTTT. Translated: CASSGGRNQPQHF. The rearrangement uses TRBV12-3 or TRBV12-4 and TRBJ1-5; no definite D call. This CDR3 has 13 residues. Trimming took 5 bases from V and 2 from J, leaving 7 bases between them.

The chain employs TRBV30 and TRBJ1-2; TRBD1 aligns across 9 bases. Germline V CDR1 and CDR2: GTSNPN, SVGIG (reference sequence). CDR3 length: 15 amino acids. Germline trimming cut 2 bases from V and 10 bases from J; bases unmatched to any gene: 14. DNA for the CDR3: TGTGCCTGGAGTTCTGGGACAGGGAAGGGGTGGGACTACACCTTC. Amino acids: CAWSSGTGKGWDYTF. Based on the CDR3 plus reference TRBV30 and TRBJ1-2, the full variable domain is SQTIHQWPATLVQPVGSPLSLECTVEGTSNPNLYWYRQAAGRGLQLLFYSVGIGQISSEVPQNLSASRPQDRQFILSSKKLLLSDSGFYLCAWSSGTGKGWDYTFGSGTRLTVV.

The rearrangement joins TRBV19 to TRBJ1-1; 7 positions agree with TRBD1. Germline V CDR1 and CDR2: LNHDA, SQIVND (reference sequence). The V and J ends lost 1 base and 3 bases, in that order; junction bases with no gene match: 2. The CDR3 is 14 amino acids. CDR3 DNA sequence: TGTGCCAGTAGTATAGTACAGGGGCACACTGAAGCTTTCTTT. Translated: CASSIVQGHTEAFF.

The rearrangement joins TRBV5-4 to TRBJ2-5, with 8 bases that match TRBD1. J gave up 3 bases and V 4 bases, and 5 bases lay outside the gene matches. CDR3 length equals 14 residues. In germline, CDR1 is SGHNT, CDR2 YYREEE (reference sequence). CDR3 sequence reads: CASSPGGSEETQYF. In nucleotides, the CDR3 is TGTGCCAGCAGCCCAGGGGGCTCGGAAGAGACCCAGTACTTC. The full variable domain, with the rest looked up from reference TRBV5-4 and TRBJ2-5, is ETGVTQSPTHLIKTRGQQVTLRCSSQSGHNTVSWYQQALGQGPQFIFQYYREEENGRGNFPPRFSGLQFPNYSSELNVNALELDDSALYLCASSPGGSEETQYFGPGTRLLVL.

The DNA for the CDR3 is TGTGCCAGCTCTGACCTGGACACCTACAATGAGCAGTTCTTC. This codes for CASSDLDTYNEQFF. The V and J genes are TRBV14 and TRBJ2-1, with D possibly TRBD1 on 5 matching bases. Germline V lookup: CDR1 SGHDN, CDR2 FVKESK. V dropped 8 bases and J dropped 2 bases, with 13 bases sitting between them. The CDR3 covers 14 residues.

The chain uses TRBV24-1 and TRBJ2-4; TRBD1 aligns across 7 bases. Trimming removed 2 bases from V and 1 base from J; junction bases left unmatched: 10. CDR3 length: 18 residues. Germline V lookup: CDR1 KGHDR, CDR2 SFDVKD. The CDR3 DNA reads TGTGCCACCAGTGATTCCCTGGGACAGCGGAGTGCCAAAAACATTCAGTACTTC. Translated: CATSDSLGQRSAKNIQYF.

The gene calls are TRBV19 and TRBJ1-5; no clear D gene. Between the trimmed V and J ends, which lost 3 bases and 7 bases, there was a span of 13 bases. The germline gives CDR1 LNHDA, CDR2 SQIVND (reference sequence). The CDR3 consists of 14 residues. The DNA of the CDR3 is TGTGCCAGTAGTATGGGGAGTATCGGGCAGCCCCAGCATTTT. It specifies CASSMGSIGQPQHF. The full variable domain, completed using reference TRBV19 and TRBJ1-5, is DGGITQSPKYLFRKEGQNVTLSCEQNLNHDAMYWYRQDPGQGLRLIYYSQIVNDFQKGDIAEGYSVSREKKESFPLTVTSAQKNPTAFYLCASSMGSIGQPQHFGDGTRLSIL.

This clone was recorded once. CDR3 in amino acids: CASSPTASSYNEQFF. The CDR3 nucleotides read TGTGCCAGCTCGCCTACTGCCTCCTCCTACAATGAGCAGTTCTTC. The genes are TRBV18 and TRBJ2-1; no reliable D call. This CDR3 spans 15 amino acids. Germline values: CDR1 KGHSH, CDR2 LQKENI. Trimming removed 6 bases from V and 0 bases from J, with 12 bases in between.

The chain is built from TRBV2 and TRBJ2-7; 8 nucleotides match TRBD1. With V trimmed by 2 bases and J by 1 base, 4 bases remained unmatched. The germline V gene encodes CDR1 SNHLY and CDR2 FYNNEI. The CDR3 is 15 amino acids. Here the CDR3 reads CASSERGQESYEQYF. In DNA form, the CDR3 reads TGTGCCAGCAGTGAAAGGGGACAGGAGTCCTACGAGCAGTACTTC.

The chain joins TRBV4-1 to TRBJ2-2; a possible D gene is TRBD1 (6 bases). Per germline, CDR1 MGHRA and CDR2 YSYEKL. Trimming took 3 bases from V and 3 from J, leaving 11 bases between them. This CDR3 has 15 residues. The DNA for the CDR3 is TGCGCCAGCAGCCAGTCCAAGGGGGACACCGGGGAGCTGTTTTTT. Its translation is CASSQSKGDTGELFF.

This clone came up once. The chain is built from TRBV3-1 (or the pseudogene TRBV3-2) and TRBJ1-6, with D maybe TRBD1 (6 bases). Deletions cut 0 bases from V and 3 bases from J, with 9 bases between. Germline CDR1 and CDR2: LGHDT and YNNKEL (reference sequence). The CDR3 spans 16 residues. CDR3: CASSQEGQSYNSPLHF. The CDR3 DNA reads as TGTGCCAGCAGCCAAGAAGGACAGAGCTATAATTCACCCCTCCACTTT.

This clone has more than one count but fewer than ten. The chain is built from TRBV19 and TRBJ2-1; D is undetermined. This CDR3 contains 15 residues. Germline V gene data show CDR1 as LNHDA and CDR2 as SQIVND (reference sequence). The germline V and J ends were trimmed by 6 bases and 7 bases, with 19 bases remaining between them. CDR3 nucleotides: TGTGCCAGTAGGTCCCCTTCCCAGGATTCGAATGAGCAGTTCTTC. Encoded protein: CASRSPSQDSNEQFF.

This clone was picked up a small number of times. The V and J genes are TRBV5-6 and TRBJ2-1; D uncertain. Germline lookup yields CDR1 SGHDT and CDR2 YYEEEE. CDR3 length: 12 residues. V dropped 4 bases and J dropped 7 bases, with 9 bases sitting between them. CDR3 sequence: CASSPNRNEQFF. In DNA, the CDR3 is TGTGCCAGCAGCCCCAACAGAAATGAGCAGTTCTTC.

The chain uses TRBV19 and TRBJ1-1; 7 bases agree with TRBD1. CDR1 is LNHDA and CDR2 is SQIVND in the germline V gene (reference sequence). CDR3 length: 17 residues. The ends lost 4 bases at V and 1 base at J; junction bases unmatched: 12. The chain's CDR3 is CASSTLPTGAWNTEAFF. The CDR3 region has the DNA TGTGCCAGTAGTACCCTCCCCACAGGGGCTTGGAACACTGAAGCTTTCTTT.

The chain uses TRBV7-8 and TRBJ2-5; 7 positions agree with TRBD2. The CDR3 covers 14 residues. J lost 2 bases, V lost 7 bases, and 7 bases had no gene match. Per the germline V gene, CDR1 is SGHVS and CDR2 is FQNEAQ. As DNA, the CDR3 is TGTGCCAGCATCATCTCGGGGGGACAAGAGACCCAGTACTTC. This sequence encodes CASIISGGQETQYF.

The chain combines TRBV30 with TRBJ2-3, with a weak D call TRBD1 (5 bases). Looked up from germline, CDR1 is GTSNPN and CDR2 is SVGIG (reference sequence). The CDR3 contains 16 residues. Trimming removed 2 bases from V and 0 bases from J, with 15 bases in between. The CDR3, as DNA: TGTGCCTGGAGTTCCACAGGTTTCCCTAGCACAGATACGCAGTATTTT. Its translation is CAWSSTGFPSTDTQYF. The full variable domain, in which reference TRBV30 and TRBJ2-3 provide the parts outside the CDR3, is SQTIHQWPATLVQPVGSPLSLECTVEGTSNPNLYWYRQAAGRGLQLLFYSVGIGQISSEVPQNLSASRPQDRQFILSSKKLLLSDSGFYLCAWSSTGFPSTDTQYFGPGTRLTVL.

The CDR3 DNA is TGTGCCAGCAGTGTACAGGGACGTGGCACAGATACGCAGTATTTT. It encodes CASSVQGRGTDTQYF. This chain joins TRBV27 and TRBJ2-3; D is possibly TRBD1 (6 bases). The CDR3 length is 15 residues. V lost 5 bases, J lost 1 base, and 13 bases lay in between. The germline V gene encodes CDR1 MNHEY and CDR2 SMNVEV (reference sequence).

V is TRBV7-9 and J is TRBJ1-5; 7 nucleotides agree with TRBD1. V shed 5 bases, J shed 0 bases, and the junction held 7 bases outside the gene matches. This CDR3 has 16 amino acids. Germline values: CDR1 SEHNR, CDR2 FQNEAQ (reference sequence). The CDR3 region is CASSQGEVYSNQPQHF. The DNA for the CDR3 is TGTGCCAGCAGCCAGGGGGAGGTCTATAGCAATCAGCCCCAGCATTTT. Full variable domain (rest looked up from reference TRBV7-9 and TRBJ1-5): DTGVSQNPRHKITKRGQNVTFRCDPISEHNRLYWYRQTLGQGPEFLTYFQNEAQLEKSRLLSDRFSAERPKGSFSTLEIQRTEQGDSAMYLCASSQGEVYSNQPQHFGDGTRLSIL.

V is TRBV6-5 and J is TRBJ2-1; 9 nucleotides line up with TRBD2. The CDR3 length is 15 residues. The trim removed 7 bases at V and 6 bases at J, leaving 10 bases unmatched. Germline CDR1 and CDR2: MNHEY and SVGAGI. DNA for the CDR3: TGTGCCAGCACCCCTGGTGGCGGGAGGGTCAATGAGCAGTTCTTC. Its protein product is CASTPGGGRVNEQFF.